This T cell receptor (beta chain) was recorded in a study of T cells in narcolepsy. The CDR3 is 13 residues long. Germline loops: CDR1 SGHKS, CDR2 YYEKEE (reference sequence). Trimming stripped 3 bases from V and 0 bases from J, with 5 bases between. With respect to this clone: Antigen: not known.

The protocol was immunoSEQ multiplex PCR, while the TCRdb copy is restricted to in-frame clones and leaves out a portion. The table shows around 33,000 clones, with roughly four fifths occurring only once. Study-level results: Autoreactive HCRT-specific and TRIB2-specific clonotypes were marked in same-patient CSF-versus-blood CD4+ comparisons. Reportedly, autoreactive clonotypes were serially detected in patients' blood but not controls'.

The source material was CD45RA- memory CD4+ T cells from PBMCs. This TCR was sampled from a human donor with narcolepsy. The rearrangement links TRBV5-5 to TRBJ2-3, with unresolved D. CDR3 residues: CASSSPSTDTQYF. Written as DNA, the CDR3 is TGTGCCAGCAGCTCCCCTAGCACAGATACGCAGTATTTT.